This T cell receptor beta chain was identified during a study of T cell repertoires in cytomegalovirus infection (dated by TCRdb to the late 2010s). Background for the entire study: Because public TCR beta signatures pointed to carriage of CMV infection together with the matching HLA type, the HLA type of each donor mattered for the analysis. Summary of the overall study and its limitations: In both this cohort and an independent roughly 350-donor cohort, the cumulative frequency of public TCR beta family members distinguished carriers of CMV infection plus the relevant HLA type. In the ex vivo response, HLA-C-restricted CMV-specific TCR beta clonotypes were dominant, and in two of eight donors the single most frequent clonotype came from this HLA-C-restricted group.

This clonotype was picked up a small number of times. The antigen it binds to is not known. No clone much larger than this one lies a single base away; base qualities are absent. Ends trimmed: V by 0 bases, J by 4 bases; bases unmatched to a gene: 15. According to the germline V gene, CDR1 reads SGDLS and CDR2 reads YYNGEE. Including the terminal cysteine and phenylalanine, the CDR3 comprises 20 residues. The read is trimmed to its CDR3 DNA, 60 bases read in frame from base 1. These reads were obtained on an Illumina HiSeq 1500. Through fastp at Q25 and MiXCR, TCRdb rebuilt clones from the public reads, retaining in-frame beta chains. Each CDR3 protein gets just one entry, which takes the most common genes and DNA from the rows behind it. The sample contains around 630,000 distinct CDR3 sequences, approximately 25% of them found a single time. The ten largest clones capture less than 9.5% of the sample.

This sequence originates from a human donor in good health (CMV status not recorded). Some clones in this sample may be carry-over from other donors' samples. The sequenced sample consisted of CD8+ T cells from PBMCs. The chain employs TRBV9 and TRBJ2-6, with TRBD2 identical over 8 junction bases. The DNA sequence is as follows: TGTGCCAGCAGCGTAGCTGTTATGCGGGGGGAATCCCCCGGGGCCAACGTCCTGACTTTC. The resulting protein is CASSVAVMRGESPGANVLTF.